The 25 T cell receptor beta chains below all came from one sample that was sequenced in a study of control samples from healthy donors and cancer patients. The table came from immunoSEQ multiplex PCR; TCRdb's copy has only in-frame clones and leaves some out. The sample contains around 48,000 clones, over 90% of which appear only once. Sequencing was performed on PBMCs. Receptor source: a woman in her fifties or sixties with head and neck cancer.

This clone appeared a single time. V gene TRBV7-9 combines with J gene TRBJ1-5; D not certain. The V end lost 5 bases, the J end lost 4 bases, and 6 bases lay between the germline ends. The length of the CDR3 is 12 residues. The germline V gene encodes CDR1 SEHNR and CDR2 FQNEAQ (reference sequence). CDR3 region: CASSRQNQPQHF. The CDR3, as DNA: TGTGCCAGCAGCCGGCAAAATCAGCCCCAGCATTTT. The entire variable domain, with the rest obtained from reference TRBV7-9 and TRBJ1-5, is as follows: DTGVSQNPRHKITKRGQNVTFRCDPISEHNRLYWYRQTLGQGPEFLTYFQNEAQLEKSRLLSDRFSAERPKGSFSTLEIQRTEQGDSAMYLCASSRQNQPQHFGDGTRLSIL.

As regards this clone: In the same sample, other DNA sequences code for this CDR3. The rearrangement joins TRBV5-1 to TRBJ1-1; no definite D call. The CDR3 contains 12 residues. The germline V gene has CDR1 SGHRS and CDR2 YFSETQ. V was pared by 2 bases and J by 4 bases, with 6 bases between. DNA of the CDR3: TGCGCCAGCAGCTTAGAAGGCACTGAAGCTTTCTTT. It yields the protein CASSLEGTEAFF.

This chain links TRBV19 with TRBJ1-5; possible D gene TRBD1, 6 bases. Germline lookup yields CDR1 LNHDA and CDR2 SQIVND (reference sequence). Trimming cost V 5 bases and J 4 bases, with 12 bases left between them. The CDR3 length is 14 residues. CDR3 region: CASSYLGGNQPQHF. The CDR3 bases are TGTGCCAGTAGTTATCTAGGGGGGAATCAGCCCCAGCATTTT.

A single count supports this clone. J is TRBJ1-1 and V is TRBV10-3, with a possible D match to TRBD1 (5 bases). Germline V CDR1 and CDR2: ENHRY, SYGVKD. There are 14 residues in the CDR3. The V gene lost 4 bases and the J gene lost 11 bases, with 20 bases spanning the gap. The CDR3 DNA sequence: TGTGCCATCAGTGCCCAGGAGAGGGGTAGCTCGGCTTTCTTT. Its translation is CAISAQERGSSAFF.

This chain connects TRBV7-2 to TRBJ2-1; weak D call: TRBD1 (6 bases). Between the trimmed V and J ends, which lost 7 bases and 7 bases, there was a span of 14 bases. Germline CDR1 SGHTA, CDR2 FQGNSA. The CDR3 extends over 13 amino acids. DNA for the CDR3: TGTGCCAGCACCACGGCAGGGGTAAATGAGCAGTTCTTC. Its translation is CASTTAGVNEQFF. Based on the CDR3 plus reference TRBV7-2 and TRBJ2-1, the full variable domain is GAGVSQSPSNKVTEKGKDVELRCDPISGHTALYWYRQSLGQGLEFLIYFQGNSAPDKSGLPSDRFSAERTGGSVSTLTIQRTQQEDSAVYLCASTTAGVNEQFFGPGTRLTVL.

The J gene is TRBJ2-2, the V gene TRBV6-5; no reliable D call. Germline-derived CDR1 and CDR2 are MNHEY and SVGAGI. The CDR3 length is 15 residues. V was clipped by 0 bases and J by 2 bases, with 7 bases between them. As DNA, the CDR3 is TGTGCCAGCAGTTACTCGAGGCCTAACACCGGGGAGCTGTTTTTT. Amino acid sequence: CASSYSRPNTGELFF.

CDR3 DNA: TGTGCCAGCAGCCAAGGAGCCAGATCCACGGGGGGCTACGAGCAGTACTTC. Translation gives CASSQGARSTGGYEQYF. V usage is TRBV3-1 (or the pseudogene TRBV3-2) and J usage is TRBJ2-7, with TRBD2 matching over 7 bases. J was trimmed by 3 bases and V by 1 base; bases with no gene match: 12. The CDR3 totals 17 residues. Germline V gene data show CDR1 as LGHDT and CDR2 as YNNKEL (reference sequence).

The chain combines TRBV9 with TRBJ1-1; no clear D. Germline lookup yields CDR1 SGDLS and CDR2 YYNGEE. V lost 1 base and J 4 bases, leaving 11 bases between the germline ends. The CDR3 runs 14 residues. The CDR3 is CASSVSPGSTEAFF. CDR3 DNA: TGTGCCAGCAGCGTAAGTCCGGGGAGCACTGAAGCTTTCTTT.

This chain uses TRBV5-4 with TRBJ2-5, with D uncertain. CDR3 length: 13 amino acids. Germline loops: CDR1 SGHNT, CDR2 YYREEE (reference sequence). V was shortened by 1 base and J by 4 bases, with 8 bases between the two germline ends. The CDR3 DNA follows: TGTGCCAGCAGCTTGAATGATGGAGAGACCCAGTACTTC. It specifies CASSLNDGETQYF.

The chain combines TRBV19 with TRBJ1-1; 8 nucleotides align to TRBD1. V lost 6 bases to trimming and J lost 3 bases; unmatched junction nucleotides: 6. CDR1 LNHDA and CDR2 SQIVND come from the germline V gene (reference sequence). The CDR3 totals 14 residues. The CDR3 here is CASSRLDRDTEAFF. For the CDR3, the DNA is TGTGCCAGTAGCCGATTGGACAGGGACACTGAAGCTTTCTTT.

The genes are TRBV4-3 and TRBJ2-7; no clear D. V lost 0 bases and J lost 7, with 16 bases in between. This CDR3 is 15 amino acids long. Per germline, CDR1 LGHNA and CDR2 YSLEER. The CDR3 is CASSQDLGSSEEQYF. For the CDR3, the DNA is TGCGCCAGCAGCCAAGATTTAGGTAGTTCGGAAGAGCAGTACTTC.

V gene TRBV20-1 combines with J gene TRBJ2-6; no firm D call. The CDR3 is made up of 14 amino acids. Per germline, CDR1 DFQATT and CDR2 SNEGSKA (reference sequence). V lost 3 bases and J lost 1, with 7 bases in between. CDR3 protein: CSASRASGANVLTF. The DNA for the CDR3 is TGCAGTGCTAGTCGGGCTTCTGGGGCCAACGTCCTGACTTTC.

This clone was recorded once. The chain couples TRBV12-3 or TRBV12-4 to TRBJ1-4; 7 bases agree with TRBD1. V was clipped by 6 bases and J by 7 bases; unmatched bases: 5. The CDR3 is 13 residues long. The CDR3 nucleotides read TGTGCCAGCAGCAGGGGGTCCGGTGAAAAACTGTTTTTT. It encodes CASSRGSGEKLFF.

The CDR3 loop reads CASSLPRTGTDTQYF. CDR3 coding DNA: TGTGCCAGCAGTTTACCGAGGACCGGCACAGATACGCAGTATTTT. The rearrangement uses TRBV28 and TRBJ2-3; D is unresolved. Germline V gene lookup returns CDR1 MDHEN and CDR2 SYDVKM. The CDR3 is made up of 15 amino acids. The V end was cut by 2 bases, the J end by 1 base, with 10 bases between.

This chain links TRBV28 with TRBJ1-1; D remains ambiguous. CDR1 is MDHEN and CDR2 is SYDVKM in the germline V gene. V was trimmed by 3 bases and J by 7 bases, leaving 12 bases between them. The CDR3 length is 13 residues. The CDR3 DNA reads TGTGCCAGCAGTTTCGACCCGCGCGTTGAAGCTTTCTTT. Protein product: CASSFDPRVEAFF.

The genes are TRBV13 and TRBJ2-5, with TRBD1 matching 7 bases. The CDR3 totals 16 residues. The V gene's germline CDR1 is PRHDT and CDR2 FYEKMQ (reference sequence). Germline trimming cut 5 bases from V and 2 bases from J; bases unmatched to any gene: 11. The CDR3 region is CASSQQGLQNQETQYF. The CDR3 DNA sequence: TGTGCCAGCAGCCAACAGGGGCTCCAAAATCAAGAGACCCAGTACTTC.

CDR3 loop: CATSDRGYTGELFF. The CDR3 nucleotides are TGTGCCACCTCCGACAGGGGTTACACCGGGGAGCTGTTTTTT. J is TRBJ2-2 and V is TRBV24-1, with TRBD1 matching 8 bases. CDR3 length equals 14 residues. Germline lookup yields CDR1 KGHDR and CDR2 SFDVKD. The V and J ends lost 9 bases and 3 bases, in that order; junction bases with no gene match: 5.

V gene TRBV14 combines with J gene TRBJ1-2, with D possibly TRBD1 on 6 matching bases. The CDR3 has 13 amino acids. The V end lost 6 bases, the J end lost 4 bases, and 12 bases lay between the germline ends. Germline V gene sequence: CDR1 SGHDN, CDR2 FVKESK. The CDR3 sequence is CASSRTETYGYTF. CDR3 sequence (DNA): TGTGCCAGCAGTCGGACAGAGACCTATGGCTACACCTTC. Complete variable domain (other parts from reference TRBV14 and TRBJ1-2): EAGVTQFPSHSVIEKGQTVTLRCDPISGHDNLYWYRRVMGKEIKFLLHFVKESKQDESGMPNNRFLAERTGGTYSTLKVQPAELEDSGVYFCASSRTETYGYTFGSGTRLTVV.

The genes are TRBV5-6 and TRBJ1-4, with TRBD1 identical over 7 bases. V was pared by 4 bases and J by 7 bases, with 7 bases of the junction left unmatched. The CDR3 has 14 residues. The germline V gene has CDR1 SGHDT and CDR2 YYEEEE. In DNA form, the CDR3 reads TGTGCCAGCAGCACCCAACACAGGGGTGAAAAACTGTTTTTT. Translation: CASSTQHRGEKLFF.

V is TRBV4-1 and J is TRBJ2-1; D uncertain. The V end lost 0 bases, the J end lost 4 bases, and 19 bases lay between the germline ends. Germline V gene lookup returns CDR1 MGHRA and CDR2 YSYEKL. The CDR3 runs to 18 residues. The CDR3 loop is CASSQDQQSLSLYNEQFF. In DNA form, the CDR3 reads TGCGCCAGCAGCCAAGACCAGCAGAGCCTATCGCTATACAATGAGCAGTTCTTC.

The chain recombines TRBV7-6 with TRBJ2-2; 9 bases map to TRBD1. The CDR3 length is 16 residues. V lost 3 bases and J lost 5; bases outside the gene matches: 7. Per germline, CDR1 SGHVS and CDR2 FNYEAQ. The CDR3 loop reads CASSLEQGAQTGELFF. CDR3 DNA: TGTGCCAGCAGCTTGGAACAGGGGGCACAGACCGGGGAGCTGTTTTTT.

The chain links TRBV3-1 (or the pseudogene TRBV3-2) to TRBJ2-7, with TRBD2 matching 7 bases. The CDR3 totals 13 residues. V was clipped by 4 bases and J by 6 bases; unmatched bases: 6. From germline, CDR1 is LGHDT and CDR2 YNNKEL (reference sequence). CDR3 loop: CASSLLRGGEQYF. The CDR3 coding sequence is TGTGCCAGCAGCCTCCTCCGCGGGGGCGAGCAGTACTTC.

The chain carries TRBV2 and TRBJ2-3; D uncertain. The CDR3 extends over 14 amino acids. Germline V lookup: CDR1 SNHLY, CDR2 FYNNEI. Trimming left V 0 bases short and J 2 bases short, with 6 bases between. The chain's CDR3 is CASSEASNTDTQYF. The CDR3 region has the DNA TGTGCCAGCAGTGAAGCCTCAAACACAGATACGCAGTATTTT.

The J gene is TRBJ1-1, the V gene TRBV14; maybe TRBD1 (5 bases). V lost 5 bases to trimming and J lost 3 bases, with 10 bases between them. Germline CDR1 reads SGHDN; CDR2 reads FVKESK. This CDR3 spans 13 amino acids. The CDR3 DNA reads as TGTGCCAGCAGCTCCCGGGACTACACTGAAGCTTTCTTT. Its translation is CASSSRDYTEAFF. The whole variable domain, filled in from reference TRBV14 and TRBJ1-1, reads EAGVTQFPSHSVIEKGQTVTLRCDPISGHDNLYWYRRVMGKEIKFLLHFVKESKQDESGMPNNRFLAERTGGTYSTLKVQPAELEDSGVYFCASSSRDYTEAFFGQGTRLTVV.

The sample holds one count of this clone. The chain is built from TRBV27 and TRBJ1-5, with D uncertain. The CDR3 spans 17 residues. Germline loops: CDR1 MNHEY, CDR2 SMNVEV (reference sequence). Trimming left V 1 base short and J 2 bases short, with 15 bases between. CDR3 residues: CASSLYGMGSGNQPQHF. DNA of the CDR3: TGTGCCAGCAGTTTATACGGGATGGGGTCCGGCAATCAGCCCCAGCATTTT.